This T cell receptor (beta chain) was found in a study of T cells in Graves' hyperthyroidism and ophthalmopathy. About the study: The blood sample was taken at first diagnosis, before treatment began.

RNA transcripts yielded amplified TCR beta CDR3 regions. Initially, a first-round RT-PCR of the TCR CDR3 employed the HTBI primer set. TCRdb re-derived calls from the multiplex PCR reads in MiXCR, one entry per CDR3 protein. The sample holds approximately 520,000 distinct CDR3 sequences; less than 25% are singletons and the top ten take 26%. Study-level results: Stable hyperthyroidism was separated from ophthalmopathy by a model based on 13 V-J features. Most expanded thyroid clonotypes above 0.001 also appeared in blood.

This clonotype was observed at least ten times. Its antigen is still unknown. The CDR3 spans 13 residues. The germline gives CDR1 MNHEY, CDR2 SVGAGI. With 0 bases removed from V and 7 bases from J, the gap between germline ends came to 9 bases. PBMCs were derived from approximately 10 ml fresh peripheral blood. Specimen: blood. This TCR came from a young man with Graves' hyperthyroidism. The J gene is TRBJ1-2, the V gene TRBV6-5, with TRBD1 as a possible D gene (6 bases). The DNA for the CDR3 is TGTGCCAGCAGTTACTCCTTGACAGGTGGCTACACCTTC. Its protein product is CASSYSLTGGYTF.